This TCR beta chain was sequenced during a study of T cells in Graves' hyperthyroidism and ophthalmopathy. Regions amplified from RNA transcripts were the TCR beta CDR3 regions. An initial round of RT-PCR targeting the TCR CDR3 relied on the HTBI primer set. TCRdb redid the calling of the multiplex PCR reads with MiXCR, one entry per CDR3 protein. The table shows about 840,000 distinct CDR3 sequences, with over 35% occurring only once. Sequenced input: blood. The origin of this receptor is a man aged 18 to 30 with Graves' hyperthyroidism.

CDR3 sequence: CSASGPTEQYF. As DNA, the CDR3 is TGCAGTGCTAGCGGGCCTACCGAGCAGTACTTC. J is TRBJ2-7 and V is TRBV20-1; no clear D gene. The CDR3 length is 11 residues. Germline V gene sequence: CDR1 DFQATT, CDR2 SNEGSKA (reference sequence). V shed 3 bases and J shed 6 bases, with 9 bases lying between them.